The text below deals with one T cell receptor beta chain. Its antigen is unidentified. Stated treatment: oral pan-JAK inhibitor, 5-10 mg twice daily. Trimming took off 9 bases at V and 4 bases at J, with 15 bases between the two ends. Germline CDR1 LGHNA, CDR2 YSLEER. The CDR3 has 13 amino acids. Extracted from the samples, RNA was reverse transcribed into cDNA to serve as the sequencing template. Only in-frame clones appear in the TCRdb table, and some are missing; sequencing was by immunoSEQ multiplex PCR. This table holds a few hundred thousand clones, over 45% found once. The data were obtained in a study of CD8+ T cells in alopecia areata. Study details: Patients took tofacitinib for 6 to 18 months, followed by 6 drug-free months. Study-wide results and limits: Many expanded lesional clones persisted in scalp and blood during tofacitinib. Alopecia totalis/universalis scalp especially showed more expanded CD8+ clones than normal scalp. Since there was just one nonresponder, nobody can yet say how baseline CD8+ expansion ties to response.

Sequencing used CD4+ T cells sorted from blood, obtained between weeks 51 and 54, from a patient treated with tofacitinib. The rearrangement uses TRBV4-3 and TRBJ2-5; perhaps TRBD2 as D (6 bases). The sequence came from a human donor with alopecia areata. The CDR3 DNA is TGCGCCAGTAGACGGGAGTTCGGAGAGACCCAGTACTTC. Encoded protein: CASRREFGETQYF.